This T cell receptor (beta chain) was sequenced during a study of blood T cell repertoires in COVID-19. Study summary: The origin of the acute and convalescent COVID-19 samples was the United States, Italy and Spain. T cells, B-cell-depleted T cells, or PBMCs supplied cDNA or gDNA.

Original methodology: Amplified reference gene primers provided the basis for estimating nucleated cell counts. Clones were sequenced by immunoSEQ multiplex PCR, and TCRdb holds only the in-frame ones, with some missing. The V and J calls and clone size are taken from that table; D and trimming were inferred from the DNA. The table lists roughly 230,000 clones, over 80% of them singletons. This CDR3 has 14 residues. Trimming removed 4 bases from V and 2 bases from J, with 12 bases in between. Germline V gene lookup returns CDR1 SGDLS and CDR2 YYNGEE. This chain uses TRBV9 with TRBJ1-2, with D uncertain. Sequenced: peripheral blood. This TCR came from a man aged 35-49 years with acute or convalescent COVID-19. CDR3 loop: CASSSQRGNYGYTF. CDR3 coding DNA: TGTGCCAGCAGCTCCCAACGGGGAAACTATGGCTACACCTTC.